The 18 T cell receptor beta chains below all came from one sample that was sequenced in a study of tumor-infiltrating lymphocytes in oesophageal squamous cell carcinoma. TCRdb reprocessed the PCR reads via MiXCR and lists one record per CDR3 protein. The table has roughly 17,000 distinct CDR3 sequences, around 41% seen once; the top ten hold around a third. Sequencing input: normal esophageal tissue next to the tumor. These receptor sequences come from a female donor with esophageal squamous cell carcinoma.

The DNA of the CDR3 is TGTGCCATCAGTGACGGGAACAGCAATCAGCCCCAGCATTTT. Protein sequence: CAISDGNSNQPQHF. The chain is built from TRBV10-3 and TRBJ1-5; D is unresolved. Trimming took off 3 bases at V and 1 base at J, with 7 bases between the two ends. Germline V gene lookup returns CDR1 ENHRY and CDR2 SYGVKD. This CDR3 region has 14 residues.

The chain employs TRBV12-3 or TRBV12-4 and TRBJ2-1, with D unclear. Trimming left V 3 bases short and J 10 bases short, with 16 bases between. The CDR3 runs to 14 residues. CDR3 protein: CASSFILGFREQFF. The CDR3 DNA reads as TGTGCCAGCAGTTTTATCTTGGGTTTTCGAGAGCAGTTCTTC.

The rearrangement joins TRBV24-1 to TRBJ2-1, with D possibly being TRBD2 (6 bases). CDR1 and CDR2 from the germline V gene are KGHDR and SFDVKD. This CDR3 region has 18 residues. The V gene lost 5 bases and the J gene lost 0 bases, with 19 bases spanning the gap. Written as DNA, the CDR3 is TGTGCCACCAGTGGTTACCGGGCGGGAAGGAGCTCCTACAATGAGCAGTTCTTC. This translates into CATSGYRAGRSSYNEQFF.

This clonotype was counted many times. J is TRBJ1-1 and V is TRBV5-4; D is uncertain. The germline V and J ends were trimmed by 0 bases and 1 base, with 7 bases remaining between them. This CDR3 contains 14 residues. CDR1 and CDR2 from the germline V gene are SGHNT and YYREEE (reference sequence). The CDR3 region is CASSLDPRNTEAFF. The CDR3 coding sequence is TGTGCCAGCAGCTTGGATCCCCGGAACACTGAAGCTTTCTTT.

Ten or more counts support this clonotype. Here the CDR3 reads CASSWGFGNEQFF. The CDR3 DNA follows: TGTGCCAGTAGTTGGGGATTTGGCAATGAGCAGTTCTTC. V is TRBV19 and J is TRBJ2-1; D remains ambiguous. The germline V and J ends were trimmed by 5 bases and 6 bases, with 11 bases remaining between them. CDR3 length: 13 amino acids. Germline CDR1 reads LNHDA; CDR2 reads SQIVND (reference sequence).

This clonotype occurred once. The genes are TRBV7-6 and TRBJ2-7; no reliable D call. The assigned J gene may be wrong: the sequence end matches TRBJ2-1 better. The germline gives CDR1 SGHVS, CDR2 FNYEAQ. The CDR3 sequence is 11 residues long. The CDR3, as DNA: TGTGCCAGCACCCCCCAGGATGAGCAGTTCTTC. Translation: CASTPQDEQFF.

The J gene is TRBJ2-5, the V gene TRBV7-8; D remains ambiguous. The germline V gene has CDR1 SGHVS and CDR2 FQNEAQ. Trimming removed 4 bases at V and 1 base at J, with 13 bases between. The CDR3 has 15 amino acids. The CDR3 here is CASSSREWGQETQYF. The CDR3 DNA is TGTGCCAGCAGCTCCCGTGAGTGGGGCCAAGAGACCCAGTACTTC.

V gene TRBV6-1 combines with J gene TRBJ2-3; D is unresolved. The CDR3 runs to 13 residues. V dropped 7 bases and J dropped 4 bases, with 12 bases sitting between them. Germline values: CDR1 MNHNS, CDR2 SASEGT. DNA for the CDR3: TGTGCCAGCACTTTGGCGCCCGCAGATACGCAGTATTTT. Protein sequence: CASTLAPADTQYF.

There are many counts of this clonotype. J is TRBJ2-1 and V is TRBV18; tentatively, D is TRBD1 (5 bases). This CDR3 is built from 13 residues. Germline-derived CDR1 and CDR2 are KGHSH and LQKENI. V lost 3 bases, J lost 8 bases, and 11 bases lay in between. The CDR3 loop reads CASSPIGADEQFF. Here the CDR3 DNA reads TGTGCCAGCTCACCGATTGGGGCCGATGAGCAGTTCTTC.

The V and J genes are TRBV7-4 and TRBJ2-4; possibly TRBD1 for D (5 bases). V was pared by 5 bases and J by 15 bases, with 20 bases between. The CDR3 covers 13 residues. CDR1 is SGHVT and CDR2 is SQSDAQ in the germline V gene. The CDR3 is CASSHDSSYERYF. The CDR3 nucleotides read TGTGCCAGCAGCCATGACAGCTCCTACGAGCGGTACTTC.

CDR3 protein: CASRSTGDEAFF. In DNA form, the CDR3 reads TGTGCCAGCAGATCCACAGGGGACGAAGCTTTCTTT. J is TRBJ1-1 and V is TRBV28, with TRBD1 identical over 7 bases. Germline loops: CDR1 MDHEN, CDR2 SYDVKM. V dropped 6 bases and J dropped 8; count of bases not matched to a gene: 6. The CDR3 runs to 12 residues.

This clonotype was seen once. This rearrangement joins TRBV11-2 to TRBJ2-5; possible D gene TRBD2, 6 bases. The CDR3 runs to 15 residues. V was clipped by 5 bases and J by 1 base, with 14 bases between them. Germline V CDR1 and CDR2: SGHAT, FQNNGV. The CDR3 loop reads CASSPGGDFQETQYF. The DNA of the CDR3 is TGTGCCAGCAGCCCCGGTGGGGACTTCCAAGAGACCCAGTACTTC.

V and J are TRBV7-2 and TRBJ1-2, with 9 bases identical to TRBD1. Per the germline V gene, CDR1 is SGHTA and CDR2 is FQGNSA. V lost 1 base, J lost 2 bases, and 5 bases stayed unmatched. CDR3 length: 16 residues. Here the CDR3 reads CASSLDLGQGNYGYTF. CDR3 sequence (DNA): TGTGCCAGCAGCTTAGATCTGGGACAGGGAAACTATGGCTACACCTTC.

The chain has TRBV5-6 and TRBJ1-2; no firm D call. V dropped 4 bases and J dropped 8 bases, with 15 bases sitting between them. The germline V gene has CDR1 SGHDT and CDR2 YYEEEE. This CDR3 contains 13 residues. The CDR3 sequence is CASSHTRRMGYTF. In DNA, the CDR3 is TGTGCCAGCAGCCACACCAGACGTATGGGCTACACCTTC.

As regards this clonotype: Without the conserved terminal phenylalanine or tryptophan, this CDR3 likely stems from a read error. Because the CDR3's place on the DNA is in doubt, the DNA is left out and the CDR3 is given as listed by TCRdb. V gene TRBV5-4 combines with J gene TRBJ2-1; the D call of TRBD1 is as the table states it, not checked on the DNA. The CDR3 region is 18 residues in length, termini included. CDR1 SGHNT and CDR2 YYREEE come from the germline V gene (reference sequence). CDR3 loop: CASSSPGGRMDYGYTFGS.

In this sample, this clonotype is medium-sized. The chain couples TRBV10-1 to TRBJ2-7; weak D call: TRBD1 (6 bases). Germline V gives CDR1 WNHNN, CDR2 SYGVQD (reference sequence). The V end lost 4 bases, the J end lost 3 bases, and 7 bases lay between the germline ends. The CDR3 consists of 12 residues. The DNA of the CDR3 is TGCGCCAGCAGTGTGGACAGCTACGAGCAGTACTTC. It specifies CASSVDSYEQYF.

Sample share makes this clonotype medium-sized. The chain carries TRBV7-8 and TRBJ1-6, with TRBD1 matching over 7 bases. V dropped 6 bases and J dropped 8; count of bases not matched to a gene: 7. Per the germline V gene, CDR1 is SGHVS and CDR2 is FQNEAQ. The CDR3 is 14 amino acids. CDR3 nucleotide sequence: TGTGCCAGCAGTTCGACAGGGCAGTATTCACCCCTCCACTTT. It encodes CASSSTGQYSPLHF.

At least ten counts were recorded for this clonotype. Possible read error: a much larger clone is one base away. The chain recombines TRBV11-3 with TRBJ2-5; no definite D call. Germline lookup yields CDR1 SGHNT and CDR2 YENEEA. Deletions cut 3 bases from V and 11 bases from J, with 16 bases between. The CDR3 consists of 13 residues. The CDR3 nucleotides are TGTGCCAGCAGCTTCAGCAGGAACAATGAGCAGTACTTC. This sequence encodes CASSFSRNNEQYF. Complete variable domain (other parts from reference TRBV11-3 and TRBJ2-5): EAGVVQSPRYKIIEKKQPVAFWCNPISGHNTLYWYLQNLGQGPELLIRYENEEAVDDSQLPKDRFSAERLKGVDSTLKIQPAELGDSAVYLCASSFSRNNEQYFGPGTRLLVL.